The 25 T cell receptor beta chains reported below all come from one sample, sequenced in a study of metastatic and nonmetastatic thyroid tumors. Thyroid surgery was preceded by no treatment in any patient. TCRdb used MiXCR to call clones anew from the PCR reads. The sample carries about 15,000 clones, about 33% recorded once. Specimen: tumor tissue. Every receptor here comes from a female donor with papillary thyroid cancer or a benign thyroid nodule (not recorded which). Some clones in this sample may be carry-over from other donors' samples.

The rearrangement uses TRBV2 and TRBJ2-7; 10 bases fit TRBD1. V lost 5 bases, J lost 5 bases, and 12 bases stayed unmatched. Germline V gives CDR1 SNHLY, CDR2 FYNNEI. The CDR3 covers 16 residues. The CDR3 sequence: CASSQGPGQGPHEQYF. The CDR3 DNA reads TGTGCCAGCAGTCAAGGCCCGGGACAGGGGCCCCACGAGCAGTACTTC.

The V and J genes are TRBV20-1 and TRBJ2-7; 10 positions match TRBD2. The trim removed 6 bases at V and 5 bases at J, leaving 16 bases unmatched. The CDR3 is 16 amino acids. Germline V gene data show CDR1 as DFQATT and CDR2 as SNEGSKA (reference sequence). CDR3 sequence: CSALVQQAGGFNEQYF. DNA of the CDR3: TGCAGTGCGCTAGTCCAGCAAGCGGGGGGGTTCAACGAGCAGTACTTC.

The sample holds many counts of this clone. DNA for the CDR3: TGTGCCAGCAGCCAAGACCGGGGGGCGGGTACTGAAGCTTTCTTT. Protein sequence: CASSQDRGAGTEAFF. This chain uses TRBV3-1 with TRBJ1-1, with D maybe TRBD1 (6 bases). The CDR3 covers 15 residues. The V and J ends lost 0 bases and 5 bases respectively, with 13 bases between them. The germline V gene encodes CDR1 LGHDT and CDR2 YNNKEL (reference sequence).

This CDR3 is CSASLPGLAGPYEQYF. CDR3 DNA sequence: TGCAGTGCTAGCCTACCGGGACTAGCGGGGCCCTACGAGCAGTACTTC. V and J are TRBV20-1 and TRBJ2-7; 13 nucleotides match TRBD2. The CDR3 consists of 16 residues. Germline values: CDR1 DFQATT, CDR2 SNEGSKA (reference sequence). J was trimmed by 2 bases and V by 3 bases; bases with no gene match: 7.

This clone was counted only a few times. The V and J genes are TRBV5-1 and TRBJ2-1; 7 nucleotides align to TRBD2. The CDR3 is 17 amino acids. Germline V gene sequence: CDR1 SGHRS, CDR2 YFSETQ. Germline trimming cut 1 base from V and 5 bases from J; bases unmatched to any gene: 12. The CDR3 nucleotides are TGCGCCAGCAGCTTGCTTGGCGGGGGAACCTTCGACAATGAGCAGTTCTTC. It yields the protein CASSLLGGGTFDNEQFF.

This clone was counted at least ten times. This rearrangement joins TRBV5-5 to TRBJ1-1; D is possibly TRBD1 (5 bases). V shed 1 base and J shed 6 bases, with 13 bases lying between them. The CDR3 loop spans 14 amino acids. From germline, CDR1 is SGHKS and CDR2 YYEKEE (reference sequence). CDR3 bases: TGTGCCAGCAGCTTGTTTGGCGGGGCATCTGAAGCTTTCTTT. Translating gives CASSLFGGASEAFF.

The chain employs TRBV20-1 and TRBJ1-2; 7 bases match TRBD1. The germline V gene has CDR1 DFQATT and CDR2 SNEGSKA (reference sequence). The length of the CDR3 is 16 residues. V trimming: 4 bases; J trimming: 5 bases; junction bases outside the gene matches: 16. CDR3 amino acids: CSAIDPKQGFYYGYTF. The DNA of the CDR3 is TGCAGTGCTATCGACCCTAAACAGGGGTTTTATTATGGCTACACCTTC.

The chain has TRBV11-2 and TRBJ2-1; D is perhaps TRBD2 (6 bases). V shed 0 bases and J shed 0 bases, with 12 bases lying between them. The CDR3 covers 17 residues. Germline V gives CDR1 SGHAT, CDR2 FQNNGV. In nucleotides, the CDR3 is TGTGCCAGCAGCTTAGAGGGACTGCCAAGCTCCTACAATGAGCAGTTCTTC. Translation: CASSLEGLPSSYNEQFF.

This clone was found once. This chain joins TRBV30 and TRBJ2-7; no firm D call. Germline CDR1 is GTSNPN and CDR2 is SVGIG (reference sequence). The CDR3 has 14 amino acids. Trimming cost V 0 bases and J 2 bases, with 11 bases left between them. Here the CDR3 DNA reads TGTGCCTGGAGTGTACCGCCTTGGGCCTACGAGCAGTACTTC. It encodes CAWSVPPWAYEQYF.

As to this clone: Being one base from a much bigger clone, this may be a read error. The CDR3 DNA reads TGTGCCAGCAGCGTAGACTCGGGGGCCGCGAATGAGCAGTTCTTC. The encoded protein is CASSVDSGAANEQFF. The V call is TRBV9, the J call TRBJ2-1, with D tentatively TRBD1 or TRBD2 (6 bases each). Trimming shortened V by 0 bases and J by 7 bases, and 14 bases separated the two germline ends. Germline CDR1 SGDLS, CDR2 YYNGEE. The CDR3 is made up of 15 amino acids. The full variable domain, its missing parts supplied by reference TRBV9 and TRBJ2-1, is DSGVTQTPKHLITATGQRVTLRCSPRSGDLSVYWYQQSLDQGLQFLIQYYNGEERAKGNILERFSAQQFPDLHSELNLSSLELGDSALYFCASSVDSGAANEQFFGPGTRLTVL.

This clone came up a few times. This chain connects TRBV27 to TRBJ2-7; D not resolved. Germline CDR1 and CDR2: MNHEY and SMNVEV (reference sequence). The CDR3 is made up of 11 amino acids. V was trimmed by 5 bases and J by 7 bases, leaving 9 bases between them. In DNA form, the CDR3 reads TGTGCCAGCAGTCTGGTGGGTGAGCAGTACTTC. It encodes CASSLVGEQYF.

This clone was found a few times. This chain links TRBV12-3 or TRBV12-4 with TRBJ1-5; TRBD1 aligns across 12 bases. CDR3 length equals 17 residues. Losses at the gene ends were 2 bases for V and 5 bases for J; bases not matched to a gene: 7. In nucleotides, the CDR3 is TGTGCCAGCAGTTTACGACCGGGACAGGGGGCTTATCAGCCCCAGCATTTT. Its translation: CASSLRPGQGAYQPQHF.

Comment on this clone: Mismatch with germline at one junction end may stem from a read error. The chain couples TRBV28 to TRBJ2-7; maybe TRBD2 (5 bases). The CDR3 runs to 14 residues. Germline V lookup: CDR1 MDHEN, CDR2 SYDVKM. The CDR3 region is CATTRGGVLYDQYF. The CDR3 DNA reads TGTGCCACCACCCGCGGAGGAGTATTATACGATCAGTACTTC.

The chain's CDR3 is CASSQGTGFSNQPQHF. In DNA, the CDR3 is TGCGCCAGCAGCCAAGGCACAGGGTTTAGCAATCAGCCCCAGCATTTT. This rearrangement joins TRBV4-1 to TRBJ1-5, with a possible D match to TRBD1 (6 bases). CDR1 MGHRA and CDR2 YSYEKL come from the germline V gene. CDR3 length: 16 residues. Trimming shortened V by 1 base and J by 0 bases, and 10 bases separated the two germline ends.

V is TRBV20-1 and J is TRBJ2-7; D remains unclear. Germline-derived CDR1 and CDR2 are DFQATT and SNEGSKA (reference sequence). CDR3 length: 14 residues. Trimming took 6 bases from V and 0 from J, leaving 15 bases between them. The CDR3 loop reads CSAHRIDNSYEQYF. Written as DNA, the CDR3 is TGCAGTGCCCACCGGATAGACAACTCCTACGAGCAGTACTTC.

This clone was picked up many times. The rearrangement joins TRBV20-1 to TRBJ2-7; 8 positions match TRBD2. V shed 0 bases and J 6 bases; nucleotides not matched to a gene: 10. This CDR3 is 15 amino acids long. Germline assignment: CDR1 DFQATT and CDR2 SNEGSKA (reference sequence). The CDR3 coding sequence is TGCAGTGCTAGAGATTGGGTCGGGAGGGAGGGCGAGCAGTACTTC. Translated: CSARDWVGREGEQYF.

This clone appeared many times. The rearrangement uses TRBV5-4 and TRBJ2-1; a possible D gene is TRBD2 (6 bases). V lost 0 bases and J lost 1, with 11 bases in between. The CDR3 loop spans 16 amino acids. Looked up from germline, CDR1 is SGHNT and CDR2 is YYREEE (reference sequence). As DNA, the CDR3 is TGTGCCAGCAGCTTGGCGGGAGAGGTGTCCTACAATGAGCAGTTCTTC. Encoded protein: CASSLAGEVSYNEQFF.

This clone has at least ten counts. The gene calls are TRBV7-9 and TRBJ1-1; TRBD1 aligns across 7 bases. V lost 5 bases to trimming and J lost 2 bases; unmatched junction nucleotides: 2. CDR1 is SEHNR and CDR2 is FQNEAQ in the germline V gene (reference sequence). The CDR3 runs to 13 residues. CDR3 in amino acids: CASSQGGNTEAFF. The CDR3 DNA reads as TGTGCCAGCAGCCAGGGGGGAAACACTGAAGCTTTCTTT. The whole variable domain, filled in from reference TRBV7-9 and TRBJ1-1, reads DTGVSQNPRHKITKRGQNVTFRCDPISEHNRLYWYRQTLGQGPEFLTYFQNEAQLEKSRLLSDRFSAERPKGSFSTLEIQRTEQGDSAMYLCASSQGGNTEAFFGQGTRLTVV.

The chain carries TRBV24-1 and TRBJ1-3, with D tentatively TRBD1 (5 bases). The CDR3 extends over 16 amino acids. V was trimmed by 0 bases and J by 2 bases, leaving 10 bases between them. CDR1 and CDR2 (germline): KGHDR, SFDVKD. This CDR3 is CATSDLTTVPGNTIYF. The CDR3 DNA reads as TGTGCCACCAGTGATTTGACGACAGTCCCTGGAAACACCATATATTTT.

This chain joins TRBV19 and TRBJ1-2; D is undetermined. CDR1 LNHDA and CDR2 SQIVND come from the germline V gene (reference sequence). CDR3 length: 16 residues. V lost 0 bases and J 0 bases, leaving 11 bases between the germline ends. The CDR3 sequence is CASSIDPRRSNYGYTF. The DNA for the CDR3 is TGTGCCAGTAGTATAGATCCACGCAGGTCTAACTATGGCTACACCTTC.

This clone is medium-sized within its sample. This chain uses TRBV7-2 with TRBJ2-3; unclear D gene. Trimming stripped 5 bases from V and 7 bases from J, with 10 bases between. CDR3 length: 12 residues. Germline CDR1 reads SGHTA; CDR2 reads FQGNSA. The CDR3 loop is CASSLTENTQYF. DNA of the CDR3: TGTGCCAGCAGCCTGACGGAGAATACGCAGTATTTT.

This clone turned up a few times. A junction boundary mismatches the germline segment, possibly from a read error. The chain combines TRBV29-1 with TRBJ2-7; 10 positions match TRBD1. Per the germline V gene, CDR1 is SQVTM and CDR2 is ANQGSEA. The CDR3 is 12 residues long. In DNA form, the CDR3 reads TGCCGCGTTGACAGGGGGCTCTGCGAGCAGTACTTC. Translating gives CRVDRGLCEQYF.

CDR3 residues: CASSELPGQWGSSPLHF. DNA of the CDR3: TGTGCCAGCAGCGAGCTCCCCGGACAGTGGGGTTCTTCACCCCTCCACTTT. The chain combines TRBV2 with TRBJ1-6; possible D gene TRBD1, 6 bases. Looked up from germline, CDR1 is SNHLY and CDR2 is FYNNEI. The CDR3 is 17 amino acids. V lost 6 bases, J lost 9 bases, and 24 bases lay in between.

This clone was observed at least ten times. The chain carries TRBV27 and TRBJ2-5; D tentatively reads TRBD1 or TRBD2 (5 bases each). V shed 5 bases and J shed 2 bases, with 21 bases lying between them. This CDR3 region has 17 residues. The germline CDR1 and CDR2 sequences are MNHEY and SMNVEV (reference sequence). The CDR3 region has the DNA TGTGCCAGCAGTCTGGGTCGGGGCCCACAAACACAAGAGACCCAGTACTTC. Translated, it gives CASSLGRGPQTQETQYF.

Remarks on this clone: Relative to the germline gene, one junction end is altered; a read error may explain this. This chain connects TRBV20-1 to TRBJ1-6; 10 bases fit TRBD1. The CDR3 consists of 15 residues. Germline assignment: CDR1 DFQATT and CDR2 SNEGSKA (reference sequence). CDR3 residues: CGARGDRGRTSPLHF. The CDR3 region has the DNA TGCGGTGCTAGAGGAGACAGGGGGCGGACTTCACCCCTCCACTTT.